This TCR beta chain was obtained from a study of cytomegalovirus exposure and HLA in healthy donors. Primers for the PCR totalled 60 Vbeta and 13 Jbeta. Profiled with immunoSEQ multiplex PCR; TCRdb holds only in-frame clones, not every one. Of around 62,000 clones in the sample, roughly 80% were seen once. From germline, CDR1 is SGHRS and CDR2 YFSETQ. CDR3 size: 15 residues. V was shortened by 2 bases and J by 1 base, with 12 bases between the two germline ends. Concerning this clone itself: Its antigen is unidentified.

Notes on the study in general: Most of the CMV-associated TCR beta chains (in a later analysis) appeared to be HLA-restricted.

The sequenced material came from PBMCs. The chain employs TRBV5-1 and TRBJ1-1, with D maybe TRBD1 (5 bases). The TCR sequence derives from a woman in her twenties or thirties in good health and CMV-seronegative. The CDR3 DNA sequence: TGCGCCAGCAGCTTTAACGGGGGGGGGAACACTGAAGCTTTCTTT. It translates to CASSFNGGGNTEAFF.